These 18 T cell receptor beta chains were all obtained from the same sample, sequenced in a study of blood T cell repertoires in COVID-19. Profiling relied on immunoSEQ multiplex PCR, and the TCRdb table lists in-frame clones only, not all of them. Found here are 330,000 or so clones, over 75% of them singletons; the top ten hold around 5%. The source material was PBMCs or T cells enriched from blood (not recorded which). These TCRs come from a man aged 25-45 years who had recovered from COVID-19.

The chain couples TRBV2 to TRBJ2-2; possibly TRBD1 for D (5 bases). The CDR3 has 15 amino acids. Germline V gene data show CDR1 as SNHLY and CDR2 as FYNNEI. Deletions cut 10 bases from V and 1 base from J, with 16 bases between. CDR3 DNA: TGTGCCACCCTAAGGATAGGGGAGAACACCGGGGAGCTGTTTTTT. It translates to CATLRIGENTGELFF.

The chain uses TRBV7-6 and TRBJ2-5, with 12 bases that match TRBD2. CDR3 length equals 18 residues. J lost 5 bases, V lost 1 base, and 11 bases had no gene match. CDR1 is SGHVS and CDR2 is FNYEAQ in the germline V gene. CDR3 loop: CASSLEWASGGAEETQYF. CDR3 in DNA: TGTGCCAGCAGCTTAGAGTGGGCTAGCGGGGGGGCGGAGGAGACCCAGTACTTC.

CDR3 loop: CASSLLGQGSEKLFF. For the CDR3, the DNA is TGTGCCAGCAGTTTGTTGGGACAGGGGAGTGAAAAACTGTTTTTT. The chain joins TRBV28 to TRBJ1-4; TRBD1 matches at 10 bases. The CDR3 has 15 amino acids. The germline V gene encodes CDR1 MDHEN and CDR2 SYDVKM. J was trimmed by 7 bases and V by 3 bases; bases with no gene match: 5. Full variable domain (missing parts from reference TRBV28 and TRBJ1-4): DVKVTQSSRYLVKRTGEKVFLECVQDMDHENMFWYRQDPGLGLRLIYFSYDVKMKEKGDIPEGYSVSREKKERFSLILESASTNQTSMYLCASSLLGQGSEKLFFGSGTQLSVL.

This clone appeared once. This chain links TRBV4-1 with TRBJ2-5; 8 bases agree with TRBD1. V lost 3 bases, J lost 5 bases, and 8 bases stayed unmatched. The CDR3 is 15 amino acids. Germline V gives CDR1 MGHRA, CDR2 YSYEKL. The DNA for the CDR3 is TGCGCCAGCAGCCAGGGACCAGGGGGCGGGGAGACCCAGTACTTC. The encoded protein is CASSQGPGGGETQYF.

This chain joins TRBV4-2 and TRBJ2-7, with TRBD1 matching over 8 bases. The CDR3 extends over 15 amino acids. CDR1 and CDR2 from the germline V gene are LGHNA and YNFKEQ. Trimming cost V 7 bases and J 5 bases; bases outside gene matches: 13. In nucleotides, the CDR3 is TGTGCCAGCACCTACTCGCCGGGACAGGTCGACGAGCAGTACTTC. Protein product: CASTYSPGQVDEQYF.

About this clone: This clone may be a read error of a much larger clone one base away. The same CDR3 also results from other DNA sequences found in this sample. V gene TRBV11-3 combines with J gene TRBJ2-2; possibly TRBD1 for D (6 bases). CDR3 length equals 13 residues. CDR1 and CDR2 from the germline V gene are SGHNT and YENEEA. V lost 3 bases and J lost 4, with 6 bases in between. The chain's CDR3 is CASSFRGTGELFF. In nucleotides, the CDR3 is TGTGCCAGCAGCTTCAGGGGCACCGGGGAGCTGTTTTTT.

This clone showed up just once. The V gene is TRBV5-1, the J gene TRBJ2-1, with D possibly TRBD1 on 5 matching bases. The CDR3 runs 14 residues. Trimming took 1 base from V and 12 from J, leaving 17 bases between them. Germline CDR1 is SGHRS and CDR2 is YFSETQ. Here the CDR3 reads CASSLFGRVQGQFF. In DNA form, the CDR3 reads TGCGCCAGCAGCTTGTTCGGTCGCGTCCAGGGGCAGTTCTTC.

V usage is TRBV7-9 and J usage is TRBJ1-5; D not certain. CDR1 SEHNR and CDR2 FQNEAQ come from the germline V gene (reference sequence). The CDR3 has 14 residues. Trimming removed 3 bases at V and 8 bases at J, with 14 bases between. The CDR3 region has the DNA TGTGCCAGCAGCTTTCTGGAGTCCCCGGAGCCCCAGCATTTT. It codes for CASSFLESPEPQHF. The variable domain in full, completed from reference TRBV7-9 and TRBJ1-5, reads DTGVSQNPRHKITKRGQNVTFRCDPISEHNRLYWYRQTLGQGPEFLTYFQNEAQLEKSRLLSDRFSAERPKGSFSTLEIQRTEQGDSAMYLCASSFLESPEPQHFGDGTRLSIL.

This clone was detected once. CDR3 sequence (DNA): TGTGCCATCAGTGAAAGAGGGGGCGCGGCCTACGAGCAGTACTTC. It specifies CAISERGGAAYEQYF. The rearrangement uses TRBV10-3 and TRBJ2-7; 7 bases align to TRBD1. Germline CDR1 is ENHRY and CDR2 is SYGVKD. Trimming cost V 3 bases and J 2 bases; bases outside gene matches: 7. The length of the CDR3 is 15 residues.

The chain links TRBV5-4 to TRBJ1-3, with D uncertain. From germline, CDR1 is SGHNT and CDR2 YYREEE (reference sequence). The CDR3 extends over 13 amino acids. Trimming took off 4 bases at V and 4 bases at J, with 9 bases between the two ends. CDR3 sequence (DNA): TGTGCCAGCAGCCCGGGGTTCGGAAACACCATATATTTT. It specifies CASSPGFGNTIYF.

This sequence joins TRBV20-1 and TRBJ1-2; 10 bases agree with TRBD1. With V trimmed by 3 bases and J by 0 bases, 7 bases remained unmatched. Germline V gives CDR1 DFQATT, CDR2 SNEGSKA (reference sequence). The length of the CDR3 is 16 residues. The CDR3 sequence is CSASDSDRGPNYGYTF. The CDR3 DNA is TGCAGTGCTAGTGACAGCGACAGGGGGCCTAACTATGGCTACACCTTC.

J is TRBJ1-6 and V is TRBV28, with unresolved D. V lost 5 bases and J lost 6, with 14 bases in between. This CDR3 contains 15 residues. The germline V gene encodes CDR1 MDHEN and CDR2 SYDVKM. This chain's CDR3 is CASSQRPGLNSPLHF. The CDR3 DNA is TGTGCCAGCAGTCAACGACCGGGTCTTAATTCACCCCTCCACTTT.

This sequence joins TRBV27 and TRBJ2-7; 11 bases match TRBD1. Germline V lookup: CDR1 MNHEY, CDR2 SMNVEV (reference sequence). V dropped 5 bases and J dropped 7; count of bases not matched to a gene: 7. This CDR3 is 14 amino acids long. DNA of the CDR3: TGTGCCAGCAGTCCCGGGACAGGGGGGGAAGAGCAGTACTTC. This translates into CASSPGTGGEEQYF.

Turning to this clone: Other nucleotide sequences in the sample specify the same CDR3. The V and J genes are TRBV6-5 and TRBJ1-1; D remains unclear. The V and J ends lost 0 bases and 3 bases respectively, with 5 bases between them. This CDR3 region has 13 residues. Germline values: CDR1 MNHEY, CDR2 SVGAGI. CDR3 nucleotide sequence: TGTGCCAGCAGTTACTCTAGTTACACTGAAGCTTTCTTT. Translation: CASSYSSYTEAFF.

CDR3: CASRTLEGGSDYNEQFF. The CDR3 DNA reads TGTGCCAGCAGGACCTTAGAGGGAGGGTCCGACTACAATGAGCAGTTCTTC. The chain uses TRBV27 and TRBJ2-1, with TRBD2 matching 7 bases. The trim removed 6 bases at V and 3 bases at J, leaving 14 bases unmatched. CDR1 is MNHEY and CDR2 is SMNVEV in the germline V gene (reference sequence). The CDR3 is 17 residues long.

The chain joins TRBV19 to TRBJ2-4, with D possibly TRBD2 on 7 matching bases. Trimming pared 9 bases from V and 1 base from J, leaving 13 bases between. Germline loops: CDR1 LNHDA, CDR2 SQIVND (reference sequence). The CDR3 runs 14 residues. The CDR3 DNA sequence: TGTGCCAGCGGGGGGACACTGGCCAAAAACATTCAGTACTTC. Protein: CASGGTLAKNIQYF.

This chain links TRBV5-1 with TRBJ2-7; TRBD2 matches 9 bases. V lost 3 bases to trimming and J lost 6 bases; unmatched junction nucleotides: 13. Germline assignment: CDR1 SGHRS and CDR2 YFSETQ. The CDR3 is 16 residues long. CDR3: CASSSLWGSGGGEQYF. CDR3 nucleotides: TGCGCCAGCAGCTCCCTATGGGGTAGCGGGGGAGGCGAGCAGTACTTC.

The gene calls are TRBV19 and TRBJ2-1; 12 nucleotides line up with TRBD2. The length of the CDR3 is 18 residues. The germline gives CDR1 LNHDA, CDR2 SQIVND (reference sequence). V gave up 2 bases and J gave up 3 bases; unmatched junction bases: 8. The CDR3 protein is CASSINYLAGGIYNEQFF. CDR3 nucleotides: TGTGCCAGTAGTATAAACTACCTAGCGGGGGGGATCTACAATGAGCAGTTCTTC.